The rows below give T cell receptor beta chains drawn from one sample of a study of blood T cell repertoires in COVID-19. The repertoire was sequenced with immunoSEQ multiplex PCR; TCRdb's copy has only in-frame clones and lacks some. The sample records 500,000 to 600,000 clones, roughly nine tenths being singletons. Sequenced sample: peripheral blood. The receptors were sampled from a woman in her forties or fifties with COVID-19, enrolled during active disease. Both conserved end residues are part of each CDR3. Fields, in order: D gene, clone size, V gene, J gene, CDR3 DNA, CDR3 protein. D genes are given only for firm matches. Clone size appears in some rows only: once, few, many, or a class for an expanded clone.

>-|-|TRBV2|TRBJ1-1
TGTGCCAGCAGTGAAGATGGCAGGATGTACACTGAAGCTTTCTTT
CASSEDGRMYTEAFF
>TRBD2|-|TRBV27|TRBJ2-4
TGTGCCAGCAGGGCTAGCGGGCAAAACATTCAGTACTTC
CASRASGQNIQYF
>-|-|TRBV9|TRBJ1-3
TGTGCCAGCAGCCCCCGTGGCCTCGGAAACACCATATATTTT
CASSPRGLGNTIYF
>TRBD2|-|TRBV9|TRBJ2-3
TGTGCCAGCAGCGTAGCCCGGGGGGGCAGCCCAGATACGCAGTATTTT
CASSVARGGSPDTQYF
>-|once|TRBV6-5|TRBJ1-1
TGTGCCAGCAGGGGGCAGGGGAGCGATGAAGCTTTCTTT
CASRGQGSDEAFF
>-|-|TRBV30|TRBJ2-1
TGTGCCTGGAGAACAATCCTAGCGCATTACAATGAGCAGTTCTTC
CAWRTILAHYNEQFF
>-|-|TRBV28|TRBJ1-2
TGTGCCAGCAGTTTATCGAGGGTATACACCTTC
CASSLSRVYTF
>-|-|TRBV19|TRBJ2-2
TGTGCCAGTAGTATAGGGGCCTCCGGGGAGCTGTTTTTT
CASSIGASGELFF
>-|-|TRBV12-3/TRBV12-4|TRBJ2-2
TGTGCCAGCGTATCTAGGGGGGAGCTGTTTTTT
CASVSRGELFF
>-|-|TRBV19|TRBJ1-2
TGTGCCAGTAGTATAGAGGTCAGGGGCAATGGCTACACCTTC
CASSIEVRGNGYTF
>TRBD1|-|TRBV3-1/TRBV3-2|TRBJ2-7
TGTGCCAGCAGCCAAGCCGTCGGGACAGCCTACGAGCAGTACTTC
CASSQAVGTAYEQYF
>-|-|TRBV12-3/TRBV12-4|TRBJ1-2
TGTGCCAGCAGTACACGACTTCTCTATGGCTACACCTTC
CASSTRLLYGYTF
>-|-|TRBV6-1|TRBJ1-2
TGTGCCAGCAGTGAAGGGCGGGGGGCCTACTATGGCTACACCTTC
CASSEGRGAYYGYTF
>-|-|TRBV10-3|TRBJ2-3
TGTGCCATCAGCGTAGCGGTTACTAGCACAGATACGCAGTATTTT
CAISVAVTSTDTQYF
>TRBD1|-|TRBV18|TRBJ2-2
TGTGCCAGCTCAGAGGGACAGACGACCGGGGAGCTGTTTTTT
CASSEGQTTGELFF
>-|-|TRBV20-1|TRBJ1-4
TGCAGTGCTAGCTTGGGGGCGCTTGAGTTTTTT
CSASLGALEFF
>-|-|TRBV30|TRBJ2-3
TGTGCCTGGAGTGTATCCGGGGATACGCAGTATTTT
CAWSVSGDTQYF
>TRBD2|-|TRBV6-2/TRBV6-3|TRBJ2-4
TGTGCCAGCAGCCCCTTGGCTAGCGGGGGGCTCATAGCCAAAAACATTCAGTACTTC
CASSPLASGGLIAKNIQYF
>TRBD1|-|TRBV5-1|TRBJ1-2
TGCGCCAGCAGCGGACAGGGCGGGTATGGCTACACCTTC
CASSGQGGYGYTF
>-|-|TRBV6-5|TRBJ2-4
TGTGCCAGCAGTACATCAGGGGTAGCCAAAAACATTCAGTACTTC
CASSTSGVAKNIQYF
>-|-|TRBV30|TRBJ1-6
TGTGCCTGGAGGCTGAGCGGCAACTCCTATAATTCACCCCTCCACTTT
CAWRLSGNSYNSPLHF
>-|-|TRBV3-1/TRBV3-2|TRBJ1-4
TGTGCCAGCAGCCAATATTTAACTAATGAAAAACTGTTTTTT
CASSQYLTNEKLFF
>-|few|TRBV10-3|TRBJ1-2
TGTGCCATCAATCCCGGGGGTGGCTACACCTTC
CAINPGGGYTF
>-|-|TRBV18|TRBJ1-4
TGTGCCAGCTCCGCAGGGGCCTCTAATGAAAAACTGTTTTTT
CASSAGASNEKLFF
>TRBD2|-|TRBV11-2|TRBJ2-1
TGTGCCAGCGAGCCGGGACTAGCAGGTACTGAGCAGTTCTTC
CASEPGLAGTEQFF
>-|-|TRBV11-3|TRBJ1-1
TGTGCCAGCAGCCTCACACCGAACACTGAAGCTTTCTTT
CASSLTPNTEAFF
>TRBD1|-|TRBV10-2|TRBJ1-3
TGCGCCAGCAGAGGAGGCAGGGGGGAGGAGGCTGGAAACACCATATATTTT
CASRGGRGEEAGNTIYF
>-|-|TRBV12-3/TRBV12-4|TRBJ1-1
TGTGCCAGCAGCCCCCCTGTCGGCACTGAAGCTTTCTTT
CASSPPVGTEAFF
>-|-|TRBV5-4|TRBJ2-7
TGTGCCAGCAGCCCCCCTGGGCGACCCTACGAGCAGTACTTC
CASSPPGRPYEQYF
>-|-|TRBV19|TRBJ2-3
TGTGCCAGTAGTATGAAGCAAGATACGCAGTATTTT
CASSMKQDTQYF
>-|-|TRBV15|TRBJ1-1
TGTGCCACCAGCTCACGCAGGGGTAACACTGAAGCTTTCTTT
CATSSRRGNTEAFF
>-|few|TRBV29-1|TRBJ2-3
TGCAGCGTCCCCGATGGACCCTCAGGAGGAGATACGCAGTATTTT
CSVPDGPSGGDTQYF
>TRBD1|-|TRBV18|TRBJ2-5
TGTGCCAGCTCAGCAGGGGGTGAAGGGGAGACCCAGTACTTC
CASSAGGEGETQYF
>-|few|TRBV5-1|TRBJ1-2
TGCGCCAGCAGCCCTCAGGGGTCCCAAGGGTATGGCTACACCTTC
CASSPQGSQGYGYTF
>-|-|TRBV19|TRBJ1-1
TGTGCCAGTAGCCTAGCCCTTACGAACACTGAAGCTTTCTTT
CASSLALTNTEAFF